This T cell receptor (beta chain) was identified during a study of OX40 agonist ivuxolimab in advanced cancers. The length of the CDR3 is 13 residues. Per the germline V gene, CDR1 is SGHNT and CDR2 is YENEEA. Trimming pared 7 bases from V and 5 bases from J, leaving 11 bases between. In regard to this clone: Its antigen is undetermined.

TCRdb's copy holds only in-frame clones and misses some; the assay was immunoSEQ multiplex PCR. In the table there are under 85,000 clones, about 81% of which are singletons. General study points: Clonal expansion by week 6 occurred in CD4+ and CD8+ blood T cells (at 0.1 to 3.0 mg/kg).

Material: CD4+ or CD8+ T cells sorted from blood, obtained in a trial of the OX40 agonist ivuxolimab. The chain carries TRBV11-3 and TRBJ2-2, with D unclear. The source of this sequence is an adult with an advanced solid tumor such as melanoma, head and neck, liver or kidney cancer. The chain's CDR3 is CASTYYGTGELFF. The CDR3 nucleotides are TGTGCCAGCACTTACTACGGGACCGGGGAGCTGTTTTTT. Filled out from reference TRBV11-3 and TRBJ2-2, the complete variable domain reads EAGVVQSPRYKIIEKKQPVAFWCNPISGHNTLYWYLQNLGQGPELLIRYENEEAVDDSQLPKDRFSAERLKGVDSTLKIQPAELGDSAVYLCASTYYGTGELFFGEGSRLTVL.